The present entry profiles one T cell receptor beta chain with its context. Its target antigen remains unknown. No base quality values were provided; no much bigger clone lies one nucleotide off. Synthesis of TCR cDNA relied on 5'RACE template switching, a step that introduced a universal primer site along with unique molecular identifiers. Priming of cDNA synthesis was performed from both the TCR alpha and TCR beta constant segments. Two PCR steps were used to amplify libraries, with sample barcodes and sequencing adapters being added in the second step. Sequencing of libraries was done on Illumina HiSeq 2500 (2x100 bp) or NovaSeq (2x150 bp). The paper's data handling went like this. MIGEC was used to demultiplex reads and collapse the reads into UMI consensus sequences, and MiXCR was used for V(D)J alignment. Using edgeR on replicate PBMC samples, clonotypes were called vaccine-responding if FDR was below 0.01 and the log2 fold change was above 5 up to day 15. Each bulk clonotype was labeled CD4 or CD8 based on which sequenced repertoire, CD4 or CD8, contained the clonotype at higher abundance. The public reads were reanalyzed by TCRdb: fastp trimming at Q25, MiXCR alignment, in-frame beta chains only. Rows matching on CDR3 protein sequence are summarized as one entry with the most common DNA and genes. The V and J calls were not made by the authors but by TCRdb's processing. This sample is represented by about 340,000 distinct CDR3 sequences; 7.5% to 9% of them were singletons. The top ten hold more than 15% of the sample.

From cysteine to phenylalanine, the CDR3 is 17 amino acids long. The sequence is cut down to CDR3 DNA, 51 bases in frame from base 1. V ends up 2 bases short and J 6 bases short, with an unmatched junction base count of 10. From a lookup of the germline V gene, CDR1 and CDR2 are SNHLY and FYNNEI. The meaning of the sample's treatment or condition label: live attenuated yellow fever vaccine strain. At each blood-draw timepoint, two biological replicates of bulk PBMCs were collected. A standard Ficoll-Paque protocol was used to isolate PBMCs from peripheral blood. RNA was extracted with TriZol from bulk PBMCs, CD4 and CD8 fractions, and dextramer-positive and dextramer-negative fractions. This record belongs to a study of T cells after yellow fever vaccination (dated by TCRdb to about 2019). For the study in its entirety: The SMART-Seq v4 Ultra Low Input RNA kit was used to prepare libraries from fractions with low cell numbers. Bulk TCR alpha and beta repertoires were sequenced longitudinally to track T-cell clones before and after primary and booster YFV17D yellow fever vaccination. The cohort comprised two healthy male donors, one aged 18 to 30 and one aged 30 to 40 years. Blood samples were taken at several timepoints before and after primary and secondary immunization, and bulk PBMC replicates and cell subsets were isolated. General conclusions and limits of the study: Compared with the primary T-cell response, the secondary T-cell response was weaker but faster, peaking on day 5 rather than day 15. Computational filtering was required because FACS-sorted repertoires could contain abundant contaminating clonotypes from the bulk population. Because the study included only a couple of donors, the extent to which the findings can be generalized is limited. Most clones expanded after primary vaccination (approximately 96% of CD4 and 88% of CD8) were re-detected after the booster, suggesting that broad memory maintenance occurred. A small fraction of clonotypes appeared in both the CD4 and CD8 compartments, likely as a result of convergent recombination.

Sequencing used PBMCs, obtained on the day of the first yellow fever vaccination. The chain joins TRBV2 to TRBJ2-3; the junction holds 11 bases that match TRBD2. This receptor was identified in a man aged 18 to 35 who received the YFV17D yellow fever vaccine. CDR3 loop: CASSEWVSGGAYDTQYF. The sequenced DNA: TGTGCCAGCAGTGAATGGGTTAGCGGGGGGGCCTATGATACGCAGTATTTT. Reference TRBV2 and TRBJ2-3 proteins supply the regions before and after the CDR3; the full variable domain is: EPEVTQTPSHQVTQMGQEVILRCVPISNHLYFYWYRQILGQKVEFLVSFYNNEISEKSEIFDDQFSVERPDGSNFTLKIRSTKLEDSAMYFCASSEWVSGGAYDTQYFGPGTRLTVL.